Given below is one T cell receptor beta chain in context. Its antigen remains unidentified. Per-base quality was not reported, and no clone a single base away is much larger than it. The sample comes from a study of blood T cells in healthy people across ages (dated by TCRdb to between 2014 and 2017). With regard to the full study: In model experiments, template switching captured about one uniquely barcoded TCR beta cDNA molecule for every two T cells. Using the same blood draw, the study looked at two additional independent replicas of 1 million unique cDNA reads for two donors, one aged 18 to 30 and the other aged 80 or older. To avoid experimental bias, donors of different ages were randomly spread across the sequencing lanes. Age-related changes in TCR beta repertoire diversity were measured in the study by deep sequencing normalized with unique cDNA molecular identifiers. The donors were split into four age groups: young (average about 15 years), middle-aged (over 35), aged (roughly 68) and long-lived (roughly 88). What the research found in general, with its limitations: The percentage of naive T cells measured by flow cytometry correlated strongly with observed TCR beta diversity. The CMV infection status of donors was not known, potentially confounding age-related changes in expanded clonotypes. Estimates of total diversity based on one million sequenced T cells were regarded as lower bounds and as underestimates. Since profiling was done on bulk unsorted PBMCs, naive and antigen-experienced compartments could not be conclusively compared. Observed TCR beta diversity per million T cells fell roughly linearly with age, and a significant reduction was already apparent by age roughly 40. Compared with the aged group, the long-lived group had more naive CD4+ T cells, fewer expanded clones and increased TCR diversity, suggesting age selection.

The donors were some 39 Caucasian individuals from Russia, aged roughly 6 to 95 years, who were systemically healthy. Each donor gave around 9 milliliters of peripheral blood, collected into EDTA-treated Vacutainer tubes. Ficoll-Paque density-gradient centrifugation was used to isolate PBMCs, with at least 7 million per sample. Total RNA was extracted from PBMCs with Trizol reagent, with at least 6 micrograms obtained per sample. Naive CD45RAhigh/CD27high T cell percentages were measured by flow cytometry on a PBMC aliquot from every donor. Library preparation employed 5' RACE. Sequenced using an Illumina HiSeq 2500. A second 7 to 11 cycle PCR used a sample-barcoded 5' primer and a J-beta primer mix. A template-switch 5' adaptor carrying 12 random nucleotides introduced a unique molecular identifier onto each TCR beta cDNA molecule. At least 2.5 million CDR3-containing paired-end reads were obtained from each sample. All of the RNA was converted into first-strand cDNA using the Mint cDNA synthesis kit, with a TRBC-specific oligonucleotide serving as the primer. After uracil-DNA glycosylase treatment, a first 18-cycle PCR used universal primers M1SS and BC2_uni_R on all cDNA. Per the authors' processing: Normalization of each sample was performed by random selection of 1 million high-quality reads, each carrying a distinct molecular identifier. Instead of being binned into consensus sequences, reads that shared molecular identifiers were thrown out. CDR3 identification, clonotype clustering and error correction used MiTCR with a Q25 quality threshold and the strictest error-elimination algorithm. A nonparametric unseen species model with Euler transformation was used to estimate a lower bound on total TCR beta diversity. Starting from the raw public reads, TCRdb applied fastp trimming at Q25, assembled clones with MiXCR and retained in-frame beta chains. Each CDR3 protein appears once, grouped with its most common genes and DNA. TCRdb, not the original authors, processed these V and J calls. Recorded for this sample are over 500,000 distinct CDR3 sequences; around 50% of them occurred a single time. 13% of the sample comes from the top ten.

Taken from cysteine to phenylalanine, the CDR3 has 19 residues. Only the CDR3 region is kept as DNA, spanning 57 bases read in frame from base 1. The germline V gene specifies MNHNS as CDR1 and SASEGT as CDR2. After removal of 3 bases from V and 0 bases from J, the junction retains 14 bases not matched to a gene. The receptor comes from a woman older than 75 in good health. Sequencing was done on a sample of blood. The V gene is TRBV6-1 and the J gene is TRBJ2-4, and 7 bases in between align with TRBD2. The CDR3 region: CASSDRLAVIDLAKNIQYF. The DNA sequence is as follows: TGTGCCAGCAGTGACAGACTAGCCGTAATTGATCTAGCCAAAAACATTCAGTACTTC.